The entry that follows covers one T cell receptor (beta chain) sequence. TCRdb's table, derived via immunoSEQ multiplex PCR, lists solely in-frame clones and lacks some. This table has roughly 45,000 clones, approximately 80% appearing once. The data were obtained in a study of PD-L1 blockade in urothelial cancer. For the study at large: The patients had undergone anywhere from 0 to 3 prior chemotherapy regimens. Reported median T cell count for blood samples was roughly 140,000.

Stated time point: peripheral blood 6 weeks after treatment start. Per-patient samples, pretreatment and on-treatment, numbered 1 to 8. This TCR was recovered from a man between 70 and 80 years old with urothelial cancer. The sequenced sample was PBMCs, obtained around atezolizumab (anti-PD-L1) treatment.

The CDR3 DNA is TGTGCCAGCACCCGGGACTCCCTGACCCAGTACTTC. This gives the protein CASTRDSLTQYF. V is TRBV2 and J is TRBJ2-5; D is perhaps TRBD2 (6 bases). The length of the CDR3 is 12 residues. Between the trimmed V and J ends, which lost 7 bases and 7 bases, there was a span of 13 bases. Germline values: CDR1 SNHLY, CDR2 FYNNEI.